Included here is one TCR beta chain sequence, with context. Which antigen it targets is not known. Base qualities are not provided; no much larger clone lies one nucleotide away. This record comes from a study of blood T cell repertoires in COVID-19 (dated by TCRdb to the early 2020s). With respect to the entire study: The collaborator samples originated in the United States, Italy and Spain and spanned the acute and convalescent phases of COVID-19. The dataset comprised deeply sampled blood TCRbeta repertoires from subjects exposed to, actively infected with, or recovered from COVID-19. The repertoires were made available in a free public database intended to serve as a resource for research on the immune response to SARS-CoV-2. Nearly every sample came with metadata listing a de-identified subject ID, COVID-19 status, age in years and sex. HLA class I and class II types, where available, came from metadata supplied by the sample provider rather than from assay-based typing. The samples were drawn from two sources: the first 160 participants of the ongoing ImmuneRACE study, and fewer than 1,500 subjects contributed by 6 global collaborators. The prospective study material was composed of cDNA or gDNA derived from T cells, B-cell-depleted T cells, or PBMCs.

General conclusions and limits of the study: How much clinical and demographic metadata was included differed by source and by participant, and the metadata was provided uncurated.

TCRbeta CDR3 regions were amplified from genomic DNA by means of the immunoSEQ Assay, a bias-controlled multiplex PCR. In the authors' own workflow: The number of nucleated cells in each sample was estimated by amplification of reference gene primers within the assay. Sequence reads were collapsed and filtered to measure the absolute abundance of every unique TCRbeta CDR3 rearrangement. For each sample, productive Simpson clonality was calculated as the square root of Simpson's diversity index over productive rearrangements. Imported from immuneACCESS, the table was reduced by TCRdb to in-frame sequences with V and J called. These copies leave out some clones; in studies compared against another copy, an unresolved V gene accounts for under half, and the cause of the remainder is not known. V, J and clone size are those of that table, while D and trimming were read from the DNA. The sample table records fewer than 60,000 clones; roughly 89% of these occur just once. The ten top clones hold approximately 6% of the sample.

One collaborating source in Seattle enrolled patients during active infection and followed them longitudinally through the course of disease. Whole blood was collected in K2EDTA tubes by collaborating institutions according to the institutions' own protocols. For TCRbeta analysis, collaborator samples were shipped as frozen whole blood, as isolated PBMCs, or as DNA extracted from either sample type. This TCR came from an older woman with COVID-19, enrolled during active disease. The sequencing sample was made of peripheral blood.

Read as DNA, the sequence is TGTGCCAGCAGCGTAGGGCCCAACACTGAAGCTTTCTTT. This gives the protein CASSVGPNTEAFF. This receptor chain uses TRBV9 and TRBJ1-1; there is no confident call for the D gene. There are 13 amino acids in the CDR3, from cysteine to phenylalanine inclusive. Of the read, only the CDR3 DNA is kept; its 39 bases are in frame from base 1. Deletion took 0 bases off V and 2 bases off J, with a span of 5 bases between the germline ends. The germline V gene provides CDR1 SGDLS and CDR2 YYNGEE.